Each of the 28 T cell receptor beta chains below was sequenced from the same sample in a study of T-cell memory formation after mild COVID-19. TCRdb passed the 5' RACE reads through MiXCR, listing each CDR3 protein once. Here the sample spans about 610,000 distinct CDR3 sequences, 17% being singletons. Sequences were obtained from PBMCs or a T cell subset sorted from them (not recorded which). The receptors originated from an adult woman who had mild COVID-19 (a few samples of this study predate the infection). Cell type and time point are not known.

The chain employs TRBV6-1 and TRBJ1-1, with TRBD1 matching 9 bases. The length of the CDR3 is 14 residues. V gave up 6 bases and J gave up 1 base; unmatched junction bases: 3. Germline loops: CDR1 MNHNS, CDR2 SASEGT. The CDR3 nucleotides are TGTGCCAGCAGACGGGACAGGGCGAACACTGAAGCTTTCTTT. This translates into CASRRDRANTEAFF.

The CDR3: CASSGPRTIGGTDTQYF. The CDR3 DNA reads TGTGCCAGCAGCGGTCCAAGGACTATAGGGGGGACAGATACGCAGTATTTT. J is TRBJ2-3 and V is TRBV9; D is tentatively TRBD1 or TRBD2 (6 bases each). The V gene's germline CDR1 is SGDLS and CDR2 YYNGEE. The CDR3 sequence is 17 residues long. Trimming pared 3 bases from V and 3 bases from J, leaving 20 bases between.

This clonotype was recorded a few times. Compared with germline, one end of the junction differs, possibly owing to a read error. This chain joins TRBV12-3 or TRBV12-4 and TRBJ2-5; 9 bases align to TRBD2. The CDR3 covers 15 residues. CDR3 nucleotides: TGTGCCAGCAGTCTAGCTAGCGGGACCCAAGAGACCCAGTACTTC. Residues: CASSLASGTQETQYF.

This clonotype occurred a few times. The V and J genes are TRBV7-3 and TRBJ2-7, with D unclear. CDR1 and CDR2 (germline): SGHTA, FQGTGA. The CDR3 extends over 14 amino acids. V lost 0 bases to trimming and J lost 0 bases, with 6 bases between them. The CDR3 sequence is CASSLTPTSYEQYF. The CDR3 DNA sequence: TGTGCCAGCAGCTTAACGCCCACCTCCTACGAGCAGTACTTC.

The chain employs TRBV9 and TRBJ2-1; 9 bases align to TRBD2. CDR1 is SGDLS, CDR2 YYNGEE, per germline. This CDR3 spans 14 amino acids. After removal of 3 bases from V and 7 bases from J, the junction contained 5 bases not matched to a gene. The CDR3 reads CASSAGTSMNEQFF. The CDR3 DNA follows: TGTGCCAGCAGCGCCGGGACTAGCATGAATGAGCAGTTCTTC.

The chain couples TRBV5-1 to TRBJ1-1; a possible D gene is TRBD1 (6 bases). V was clipped by 4 bases and J by 0 bases, with 10 bases between them. Per germline, CDR1 SGHRS and CDR2 YFSETQ. The CDR3 covers 14 residues. The CDR3 nucleotides are TGCGCCAGCAGCGCGGACAGCATGAACACTGAAGCTTTCTTT. It specifies CASSADSMNTEAFF.

This clonotype has only a few counts. The J gene is TRBJ2-5, the V gene TRBV20-1; no clear D gene. With 4 bases removed from V and 5 bases from J, the gap between germline ends came to 5 bases. CDR1 DFQATT and CDR2 SNEGSKA come from the germline V gene (reference sequence). CDR3 length: 10 amino acids. This CDR3 is CSAKKETQYF. DNA of the CDR3: TGCAGTGCTAAGAAGGAGACCCAGTACTTC.

The V gene is TRBV2, the J gene TRBJ2-5, with D possibly matching TRBD2 (5 bases). The CDR3 has 15 residues. Germline V gene data show CDR1 as SNHLY and CDR2 as FYNNEI. V was trimmed by 0 bases and J by 2 bases, leaving 10 bases between them. DNA of the CDR3: TGTGCCAGCAGTGAAGCGGCGGAGGAACAAGAGACCCAGTACTTC. It codes for CASSEAAEEQETQYF.

V usage is TRBV20-1 and J usage is TRBJ2-1, with 9 bases fitting TRBD2. Germline CDR1 is DFQATT and CDR2 is SNEGSKA (reference sequence). Trimming at V came to 3 bases and at J to 1 base, leaving 4 bases not matched to a gene. CDR3 length: 15 amino acids. The CDR3 DNA is TGCAGTGCTAGCCGAAGCGGGGGGTCCTACAATGAGCAGTTCTTC. This codes for CSASRSGGSYNEQFF.

V gene TRBV7-9 combines with J gene TRBJ2-1; perhaps TRBD1 as D (5 bases). The V end lost 4 bases, the J end lost 12 bases, and 13 bases lay between the germline ends. The length of the CDR3 is 12 residues. The germline V gene has CDR1 SEHNR and CDR2 FQNEAQ (reference sequence). DNA for the CDR3: TGTGCCAGCAGCTCGCAGGGTCCCGGGCAGTTCTTC. Translating gives CASSSQGPGQFF.

This clonotype has a handful of counts. The chain is built from TRBV7-9 and TRBJ2-1; perhaps TRBD1 as D (5 bases). V shed 8 bases and J shed 1 base, with 27 bases lying between them. Germline CDR1 and CDR2: SEHNR and FQNEAQ (reference sequence). The CDR3 is made up of 19 amino acids. CDR3 region: CASGTSSRRRVRSYNEQFF. The CDR3 DNA follows: TGTGCCAGCGGCACCTCATCACGACGCAGGGTGAGGTCCTACAATGAGCAGTTCTTC.

This clonotype appeared many times. The gene calls are TRBV5-1 and TRBJ2-7; TRBD1 might be the D (6 bases). V lost 3 bases, J lost 6 bases, and 13 bases lay in between. The length of the CDR3 is 13 residues. The germline gives CDR1 SGHRS, CDR2 YFSETQ. CDR3 sequence: CASSWSRDTEQYF. The CDR3 DNA is TGCGCCAGCAGCTGGAGCCGGGACACCGAGCAGTACTTC.

This clonotype has a handful of counts. V gene TRBV7-2 combines with J gene TRBJ1-1; D not resolved. V was cut by 3 bases and J by 4 bases, with 0 bases left in between. CDR1 SGHTA and CDR2 FQGNSA come from the germline V gene. The CDR3 has 10 amino acids. CDR3 in amino acids: CASSFTEAFF. CDR3 DNA: TGTGCCAGCAGCTTCACTGAAGCTTTCTTT.

V is TRBV2 and J is TRBJ2-7; 7 positions agree with TRBD2. The CDR3 covers 16 residues. CDR1 is SNHLY and CDR2 is FYNNEI in the germline V gene. J was trimmed by 3 bases and V by 1 base; bases with no gene match: 9. The CDR3 nucleotides read TGTGCCAGCAGTGAAGGCCGTGTGACGGGAGGCTACGAGCAGTACTTC. Its protein product is CASSEGRVTGGYEQYF. The variable domain in full, completed from reference TRBV2 and TRBJ2-7, reads EPEVTQTPSHQVTQMGQEVILRCVPISNHLYFYWYRQILGQKVEFLVSFYNNEISEKSEIFDDQFSVERPDGSNFTLKIRSTKLEDSAMYFCASSEGRVTGGYEQYFGPGTRLTVT.

The chain has TRBV4-3 and TRBJ2-5; the D gene is possibly TRBD2 (5 bases). Germline lookup yields CDR1 LGHNA and CDR2 YSLEER. The length of the CDR3 is 14 residues. The V and J ends lost 1 base and 3 bases respectively, with 9 bases between them. CDR3 loop: CASSQGFGEETQYF. The CDR3 DNA sequence: TGCGCCAGCAGCCAAGGTTTCGGGGAAGAGACCCAGTACTTC.

The CDR3 loop reads CASRPGGHTGELFF. The DNA for the CDR3 is TGTGCCAGCAGGCCGGGAGGGCACACCGGGGAGCTGTTTTTT. The rearrangement uses TRBV6-2 or TRBV6-3 and TRBJ2-2; 8 bases line up with TRBD2. The CDR3 covers 14 residues. V shed 6 bases and J 3 bases; nucleotides not matched to a gene: 3. The V gene's germline CDR1 is MNHEY and CDR2 SVGEGT.

This sequence joins TRBV29-1 and TRBJ1-2; TRBD1 agrees at 7 bases. The CDR3 length is 16 residues. CDR1 and CDR2 (germline): SQVTM, ANQGSEA. V was pared by 3 bases and J by 2 bases, with 12 bases of the junction left unmatched. CDR3 protein: CSVDVGPKDRNYGYTF. CDR3 DNA: TGCAGCGTTGATGTAGGTCCTAAGGACAGGAACTATGGCTACACCTTC.

This clonotype was detected many times. The rearrangement links TRBV7-9 to TRBJ2-5; perhaps TRBD2 as D (5 bases). The V gene's germline CDR1 is SEHNR and CDR2 FQNEAQ (reference sequence). V lost 5 bases and J 1 base, leaving 11 bases between the germline ends. This CDR3 spans 14 amino acids. The CDR3: CASSLSGTQETQYF. The CDR3 DNA reads as TGTGCCAGCAGCCTCTCGGGAACCCAAGAGACCCAGTACTTC.

V usage is TRBV18 and J usage is TRBJ2-6; D gene unclear. The CDR3 has 15 residues. V was pared by 1 base and J by 3 bases, with 7 bases between. Looked up from germline, CDR1 is KGHSH and CDR2 is LQKENI. CDR3 nucleotide sequence: TGTGCCAGCTCACCACTCTCCCTTGGGGCCAACGTCCTGACTTTC. It encodes CASSPLSLGANVLTF.

The CDR3 loop is CASSAASGPARGYNEQFF. The CDR3 DNA follows: TGTGCCAGCAGCGCGGCTAGCGGGCCCGCCCGGGGTTACAATGAGCAGTTCTTC. The chain employs TRBV7-2 and TRBJ2-1; 8 nucleotides line up with TRBD2. After removal of 5 bases from V and 4 bases from J, the junction contained 16 bases not matched to a gene. Germline V lookup: CDR1 SGHTA, CDR2 FQGNSA. The CDR3 covers 18 residues.

This clonotype was detected many times. The rearrangement joins TRBV7-6 to TRBJ2-3; 10 bases are a match to TRBD1. The CDR3 contains 13 residues. V trimming: 8 bases; J trimming: 3 bases; junction bases outside the gene matches: 2. From germline, CDR1 is SGHVS and CDR2 FNYEAQ. The CDR3 DNA follows: TGTGCCAGCCGGGACAGGGGTACAGATACGCAGTATTTT. Encoded protein: CASRDRGTDTQYF. The full variable domain, completed using reference TRBV7-6 and TRBJ2-3, is GAGVSQSPRYKVTKRGQDVALRCDPISGHVSLYWYRQALGQGPEFLTYFNYEAQQDKSGLPNDRFSAERPEGSISTLTIQRTEQRDSAMYRCASRDRGTDTQYFGPGTRLTVL.

This clonotype occurred a few times. The V gene is TRBV5-1, the J gene TRBJ2-7; 9 bases agree with TRBD1. Germline CDR1 is SGHRS and CDR2 is YFSETQ. The junction had 2 bases not matched to a gene; V was cut back by 0 bases and J by 1 base. CDR3 length equals 15 residues. DNA for the CDR3: TGCGCCAGCAGCTTGGTGGACAGGGGATCCTACGAGCAGTACTTC. It encodes CASSLVDRGSYEQYF.

There are a few counts of this clonotype. This chain uses TRBV15 with TRBJ2-7; 8 bases agree with TRBD1. With V trimmed by 8 bases and J by 2 bases, 5 bases remained unmatched. The CDR3 has 13 amino acids. Looked up from germline, CDR1 is LNHNV and CDR2 is YYDKDF (reference sequence). The CDR3 is CATRGDRTYEQYF. The CDR3 DNA sequence: TGTGCCACCCGTGGGGACAGGACCTACGAGCAGTACTTC.

The V call is TRBV7-2, the J call TRBJ2-1; D is uncertain. This CDR3 contains 14 residues. CDR1 is SGHTA and CDR2 is FQGNSA in the germline V gene. V was cut by 6 bases and J by 2 bases, with 11 bases left in between. The CDR3 reads CASSPLMAYNEQFF. CDR3 bases: TGTGCCAGCAGTCCCCTTATGGCCTACAATGAGCAGTTCTTC.

The table lists this clonotype with a few counts. The rearrangement uses TRBV12-3 or TRBV12-4 and TRBJ2-3, with D perhaps TRBD1 (6 bases). The ends were cut back, 6 bases at V and 2 bases at J, with 9 bases in the middle. The CDR3 is 13 residues long. The CDR3 protein is CASRQGITDTQYF. The CDR3 DNA reads TGTGCCAGCAGGCAGGGGATCACAGATACGCAGTATTTT.

This clonotype was detected ten times or more. The genes are TRBV12-3 or TRBV12-4 and TRBJ1-3; the D gene is possibly TRBD1 (6 bases). This CDR3 contains 14 residues. V was clipped by 2 bases and J by 2 bases, with 7 bases between them. The CDR3 nucleotides read TGTGCCAGCAGTTTACAGGGGACTGGAAACACCATATATTTT. Its translation is CASSLQGTGNTIYF.

The table lists this clonotype with a count of one. The genes are TRBV5-1 and TRBJ1-6; tentatively, D is TRBD1 (6 bases). Trimming cost V 0 bases and J 5 bases, with 12 bases left between them. The CDR3 is 16 amino acids. Germline CDR1 and CDR2: SGHRS and YFSETQ. The CDR3 loop reads CASSLVDSQNNSPLHF. CDR3 nucleotide sequence: TGCGCCAGCAGCTTGGTGGACAGCCAAAATAATTCACCCCTCCACTTT.

The chain carries TRBV5-5 and TRBJ2-7; D may match TRBD1 or TRBD2 (5 bases each). Germline values: CDR1 SGHKS, CDR2 YYEKEE (reference sequence). V lost 0 bases and J lost 2, with 15 bases in between. The CDR3 extends over 16 amino acids. For the CDR3, the DNA is TGTGCCAGCAGCTTGGTGGGTGAGGGACGGACCTACGAGCAGTACTTC. Translated, it gives CASSLVGEGRTYEQYF.